A single sample gave rise to the 5 T cell receptor beta chains below, sequenced in a study of shared clonotypes between healthy human individuals. Clones were sequenced by immunoSEQ multiplex PCR, and TCRdb holds only the in-frame ones, with some missing. Seen here are a few million clones, approximately 94% observed once, and the top ten hold less than 0.15%. The sequenced sample was naive CD4+ T cells sorted from blood. Subset described: CD45RA+ positively selected. The receptors derive from a man between 18 and 29 years old in good health.

This chain uses TRBV27 with TRBJ2-1; 7 nucleotides agree with TRBD2. From germline, CDR1 is MNHEY and CDR2 SMNVEV (reference sequence). This CDR3 has 15 residues. V lost 6 bases and J lost 8; bases outside the gene matches: 13. The CDR3 DNA reads TGTGCCAGCAGAGGACTAGATTCGGCCCTCCATGAGCAGTTCTTC. Translated: CASRGLDSALHEQFF.

This chain links TRBV27 with TRBJ1-4, with 9 bases matching TRBD1. The CDR3 covers 15 residues. CDR1 and CDR2 from the germline V gene are MNHEY and SMNVEV (reference sequence). After removal of 4 bases from V and 7 bases from J, the junction contained 7 bases not matched to a gene. In DNA, the CDR3 is TGTGCCAGCAGTTACCTGGGACAGGGTTTTGAAAAACTGTTTTTT. Residues: CASSYLGQGFEKLFF.

This sequence joins TRBV4-2 and TRBJ1-4; a possible D gene is TRBD1 (6 bases). Germline CDR1 is LGHNA and CDR2 is YNFKEQ. The CDR3 is 20 amino acids. Trimming pared 2 bases from V and 13 bases from J, leaving 35 bases between. The CDR3 protein is CASSQPIGLGQGPTEEGLFF. The CDR3, as DNA: TGTGCCAGCAGCCAACCGATCGGTTTGGGACAAGGCCCCACGGAAGAGGGACTGTTTTTT.

This sequence joins TRBV5-1 and TRBJ1-1; D remains ambiguous. The CDR3 is 12 amino acids. In germline, CDR1 is SGHRS, CDR2 YFSETQ. CDR3 sequence: CGRIVRSTEAFF. CDR3 nucleotides: TGCGGTCGAATAGTTCGTTCCACTGAAGCTTTCTTT.

The J gene is TRBJ2-5, the V gene TRBV9, with TRBD1 matching over 8 bases. V lost 0 bases to trimming and J lost 5 bases; unmatched junction nucleotides: 3. The V gene's germline CDR1 is SGDLS and CDR2 YYNGEE. The length of the CDR3 is 14 residues. The CDR3 protein is CASSVGTGRETQYF. DNA for the CDR3: TGTGCCAGCAGCGTAGGGACAGGGAGGGAGACCCAGTACTTC.